This TCR beta chain is from a study of Ad26.COV2.S vaccination and SARS-CoV-2 variants. Study at large: Doses of Ad26.COV2.S were injected into muscle once or twice, 56 days apart.

Some clones are missing from TCRdb's copy, which holds only in-frame ones; the method was immunoSEQ multiplex PCR. The sample has a few hundred thousand clones; 92% are singletons. With regard to this clone: A read error may account for a junction end that differs from germline.

CDR1 SGHVS and CDR2 FQNEAQ come from the germline V gene. The length of the CDR3 is 15 residues. Stated treatment: about 20 received Ad26.COV2.S at low or high dose, single or two shots; about 5 received placebo; per-sample allocation not given. Sample collection was performed on day 63 after the first vaccine or placebo injection. The chain uses TRBV7-8 and TRBJ2-1; D perhaps matches TRBD2 (7 bases). This specimen was peripheral blood, taken in a trial of Ad26.COV2.S vaccine versus placebo. The TCR comes from a person aged 18-60 years who received the Ad26.COV2.S COVID-19 vaccine or a placebo. The CDR3 DNA is TGTGCCAGCAGCTTAGCACTGCGGGGGCCCCCCCGGGGGATCTTC. It specifies CASSLALRGPPRGIF.